The clone carrying this T cell receptor beta chain was picked up a small number of times. What it recognizes is unknown. This specimen comes from a study of T-cell reconstitution after alpha-beta-depleted transplantation in children. Regarding the study as a whole: It was newly produced T cells that mostly accounted for T-cell counts and diversity one year after transplant. In patients about two months after transplant, alpha-beta T cells reportedly arose from several hundred expanded graft clones.

During its preparation, the TCRbeta library received unique molecular identifiers. TCRdb reanalysed the PCR reads using MiXCR and keeps one entry per CDR3 protein. Of hundreds of thousands of distinct CDR3 sequences listed, around 15% were seen once; the top ten hold about 4.6%. CDR3 size: 15 residues. Unmatched junction bases numbered 11, after V lost 6 bases and J lost 3 bases. Germline V gene data show CDR1 as DFQATT and CDR2 as SNEGSKA (reference sequence). The clonotype originates from a male patient aged 5 to 17 who had a stem cell transplant for acute lymphoblastic leukemia, so the T cells may come from the graft donor. The source material was PBMCs, mostly from graft donor cells, sampled 360 days after TCRalphabeta/CD19-depleted stem cell transplant. The gene calls are TRBV20-1 and TRBJ2-3; TRBD1 matches at 8 bases. The CDR3 sequence is CSAQGRTGITDTQYF. The CDR3 bases are TGCAGTGCCCAGGGGAGGACAGGGATAACAGATACGCAGTATTTT.